This passage covers 23 T cell receptor beta chains from one sample sequenced in a study of T cell responses to AZD1222 COVID-19 vaccine. Produced via immunoSEQ multiplex PCR; TCRdb's table is partial and in-frame only. The table shows 150,000 to 200,000 clones, with around 94% occurring only once. The material sequenced was peripheral blood, taken 28 days after the second AZD1222 dose. These receptor sequences come from an adult who received the AZD1222 COVID-19 vaccine.

The V call is TRBV19, the J call TRBJ1-6, with D uncertain. This CDR3 comprises 14 residues. Trimming removed 5 bases at V and 7 bases at J, with 12 bases between. CDR1 is LNHDA and CDR2 is SQIVND in the germline V gene (reference sequence). The DNA for the CDR3 is TGTGCCAGTAGTCAGGTGGTTTTGAATTCACCCCTCCACTTT. It yields the protein CASSQVVLNSPLHF.

The genes are TRBV3-1 (or the pseudogene TRBV3-2) and TRBJ1-2; D uncertain. Germline V gene sequence: CDR1 LGHDT, CDR2 YNNKEL (reference sequence). Trimming stripped 1 base from V and 7 bases from J, with 7 bases between. This CDR3 has 12 amino acids. The CDR3 sequence: CASSQARRGYTF. As DNA, the CDR3 is TGTGCCAGCAGCCAAGCTAGGCGTGGCTACACCTTC.

The genes are TRBV5-8 and TRBJ1-5, with no clear D. This CDR3 has 15 residues. The V gene's germline CDR1 is SGHTS and CDR2 YDEGEE. The V and J ends lost 0 bases and 6 bases respectively, with 13 bases between them. CDR3 amino acids: CASSLAVVRAQPQHF. The CDR3 nucleotides read TGTGCCAGCAGCTTGGCCGTCGTTCGGGCTCAGCCCCAGCATTTT.

This rearrangement joins TRBV5-4 to TRBJ1-4; maybe TRBD1 (6 bases). The CDR3 consists of 12 residues. Germline loops: CDR1 SGHNT, CDR2 YYREEE (reference sequence). V was trimmed by 4 bases and J by 13 bases, leaving 14 bases between them. The CDR3 loop reads CASSRGGDVLFF. DNA for the CDR3: TGTGCCAGCAGCCGGGGGGGCGACGTACTGTTTTTT.

J is TRBJ2-7 and V is TRBV27; D is possibly TRBD2 (6 bases). This CDR3 spans 12 amino acids. Germline CDR1 and CDR2: MNHEY and SMNVEV (reference sequence). V was clipped by 5 bases and J by 6 bases, with 11 bases between them. The CDR3 bases are TGTGCCAGCAGTCGAAGCGGGTCCGAGCAGTACTTC. Its translation is CASSRSGSEQYF.

The chain has TRBV28 and TRBJ1-1, with 11 nucleotides matching TRBD1. Germline CDR1 MDHEN, CDR2 SYDVKM. The CDR3 covers 13 residues. V was clipped by 11 bases and J by 3 bases; unmatched bases: 5. The CDR3 DNA sequence: TGTGCCGGACCGGGACAGGGGGACACTGAAGCTTTCTTT. This codes for CAGPGQGDTEAFF.

The rearrangement links TRBV4-2 to TRBJ1-5; no clear D gene. Germline V gene sequence: CDR1 LGHNA, CDR2 YNFKEQ. V shed 4 bases and J shed 6 bases, with 13 bases lying between them. The CDR3 length is 14 residues. The CDR3 coding sequence is TGTGCCAGCAGCCCCTCCCGTGATGGTCAGCCCCAGCATTTT. Residues: CASSPSRDGQPQHF.

This clone was counted between two and nine times. This chain links TRBV5-5 with TRBJ1-3; D remains unclear. The CDR3 contains 12 residues. CDR1 is SGHKS, CDR2 YYEKEE, per germline (reference sequence). Trimming took off 0 bases at V and 4 bases at J, with 2 bases between the two ends. In DNA, the CDR3 is TGTGCCAGCAGCTTGGGCGGAAACACCATATATTTT. This sequence encodes CASSLGGNTIYF.

The V call is TRBV19, the J call TRBJ1-3; 8 bases line up with TRBD1. Unmatched junction bases numbered 12, after V lost 3 bases and J lost 2 bases. The germline V gene encodes CDR1 LNHDA and CDR2 SQIVND (reference sequence). The CDR3 consists of 18 residues. DNA of the CDR3: TGTGCCAGTAGTATTCCCTACGACAGGGGACCACCTGGAAACACCATATATTTT. It yields the protein CASSIPYDRGPPGNTIYF.

The chain joins TRBV5-5 to TRBJ1-1, with D maybe TRBD1 (5 bases). The V gene lost 4 bases and the J gene lost 1 base, with 8 bases spanning the gap. Germline-derived CDR1 and CDR2 are SGHKS and YYEKEE (reference sequence). The CDR3 covers 13 residues. CDR3 residues: CASSLQENTEAFF. DNA of the CDR3: TGTGCCAGCAGCCTACAGGAGAACACTGAAGCTTTCTTT.

The rearrangement joins TRBV6-5 to TRBJ2-1; 14 bases line up with TRBD2. CDR3 length: 15 amino acids. Germline V lookup: CDR1 MNHEY, CDR2 SVGAGI. Unmatched junction bases numbered 1, after V lost 2 bases and J lost 7 bases. The CDR3 sequence is CASSYRTSGRNEQFF. In DNA, the CDR3 is TGTGCCAGCAGTTACCGGACTAGCGGGAGGAATGAGCAGTTCTTC.

The chain employs TRBV2 and TRBJ2-7; no firm D call. V lost 8 bases, J lost 2 bases, and 7 bases lay in between. The length of the CDR3 is 11 residues. Per the germline V gene, CDR1 is SNHLY and CDR2 is FYNNEI. CDR3 in amino acids: CASDEAYEQYF. CDR3 DNA sequence: TGTGCCAGCGACGAGGCCTACGAGCAGTACTTC.

V usage is TRBV11-2 and J usage is TRBJ2-3; D remains ambiguous. Trimming cost V 1 base and J 3 bases, with 11 bases left between them. Germline values: CDR1 SGHAT, CDR2 FQNNGV. The CDR3 has 15 residues. CDR3 loop: CASSLGVLGTDTQYF. The CDR3 bases are TGTGCCAGCAGCTTAGGGGTCCTAGGAACAGATACGCAGTATTTT.

The chain links TRBV28 to TRBJ1-2, with TRBD1 matching 7 bases. Germline CDR1 reads MDHEN; CDR2 reads SYDVKM. V gave up 7 bases and J gave up 1 base; unmatched junction bases: 9. The CDR3 is 15 residues long. CDR3 protein: CASTQGGVINYGYTF. The CDR3 DNA reads TGTGCCAGCACCCAGGGGGGGGTAATTAACTATGGCTACACCTTC.

The rearrangement links TRBV19 to TRBJ2-1; 13 bases line up with TRBD2. The J segment lost 8 bases and the V segment lost 5 bases, leaving 9 bases of the junction unmatched. Germline CDR1 reads LNHDA; CDR2 reads SQIVND (reference sequence). This CDR3 contains 16 residues. CDR3: CASSLTTSGRRDEQFF. The CDR3 nucleotides are TGTGCCAGTAGTCTCACGACTAGCGGGAGGCGGGATGAGCAGTTCTTC.

V usage is TRBV30 and J usage is TRBJ1-1; the match to TRBD1 covers 8 bases. With V trimmed by 2 bases and J by 1 base, 3 bases remained unmatched. Per the germline V gene, CDR1 is GTSNPN and CDR2 is SVGIG (reference sequence). This CDR3 contains 14 residues. The CDR3 here is CAWSKQGGNTEAFF. The CDR3 coding sequence is TGTGCCTGGAGTAAACAGGGGGGGAACACTGAAGCTTTCTTT.

The chain employs TRBV6-5 and TRBJ1-1, with TRBD1 matching over 7 bases. V was clipped by 0 bases and J by 0 bases; unmatched bases: 1. The CDR3 is 15 amino acids. The germline CDR1 and CDR2 sequences are MNHEY and SVGAGI. This chain's CDR3 is CASSYSTGVNTEAFF. CDR3 DNA: TGTGCCAGCAGTTACTCCACAGGGGTGAACACTGAAGCTTTCTTT.

V gene TRBV23-1 combines with J gene TRBJ2-7, with a tentative D call TRBD1 (6 bases). TRBV23-1 belongs to the ORF category, with a function that is uncertain. The V end was cut by 6 bases, the J end by 2 bases, with 14 bases between. The CDR3 has 14 amino acids. CDR3 sequence reads: CASSLDRPAYEQYF. The CDR3 bases are TGCGCCAGCAGCCTCGACAGGCCCGCCTACGAGCAGTACTTC.

This sequence joins TRBV18 and TRBJ1-3, with D uncertain. This CDR3 comprises 15 residues. CDR1 is KGHSH, CDR2 LQKENI, per germline. Between the trimmed V and J ends, which lost 3 bases and 1 base, there was a span of 10 bases. CDR3 sequence (DNA): TGTGCCAGCTCACCCAGAGGGATATCTGGAAACACCATATATTTT. It codes for CASSPRGISGNTIYF.

The chain links TRBV27 to TRBJ1-1; D not certain. CDR3 length: 17 amino acids. The V end was cut by 3 bases, the J end by 3 bases, with 20 bases between. CDR1 and CDR2 from the germline V gene are MNHEY and SMNVEV (reference sequence). The CDR3 is CASSFGPQMVPHTEAFF. The CDR3 DNA reads as TGTGCCAGCAGTTTCGGGCCCCAAATGGTGCCCCACACTGAAGCTTTCTTT.

The chain uses TRBV7-9 and TRBJ2-1; tentative D call: TRBD2 (6 bases). Looked up from germline, CDR1 is SEHNR and CDR2 is FQNEAQ (reference sequence). This CDR3 spans 18 amino acids. Trimming cost V 5 bases and J 8 bases, with 28 bases left between them. CDR3 loop: CASSPRGGDFSPFYEQFF. In DNA, the CDR3 is TGTGCCAGCAGCCCAAGGGGAGGTGACTTCTCCCCCTTTTATGAGCAGTTCTTC.

The genes are TRBV21-1 and TRBJ2-3; the table's D call, TRBD2, was not checked against the DNA. TRBV21-1 counts as a pseudogene. The CDR3 is 18 amino acids. CDR3 amino acids: CASSRSGGTDIRTDTQYF. The CDR3 coding sequence is TGTGCCAGCAGCAGGTCGGGGGGTACTGATATCCGCACAGATACGCAGTATTTT.

V usage is TRBV10-3 and J usage is TRBJ1-4; D call uncertain. This CDR3 is 14 amino acids long. Germline V gene data show CDR1 as ENHRY and CDR2 as SYGVKD. The ends were cut back, 4 bases at V and 7 bases at J, with 13 bases in the middle. CDR3 coding DNA: TGTGCCATCAGTGTGGCTCCGGGGAGTGAAAAACTGTTTTTT. Protein sequence: CAISVAPGSEKLFF.